This TCR beta chain was recorded in a study of blood T cell repertoires in COVID-19. Profiling relied on immunoSEQ multiplex PCR, and the TCRdb table lists in-frame clones only, not all of them. The table includes a few hundred thousand clones, 75% to 90% detected once. V lost 6 bases, J lost 8 bases, and 8 bases stayed unmatched. CDR1 MNHEY and CDR2 SVGAGI come from the germline V gene. This CDR3 comprises 13 residues. Sequencing was carried out using peripheral blood. The genes are TRBV6-5 and TRBJ1-2; 8 bases are shared with TRBD1. This clonotype originated in a woman in her 40s with acute or convalescent COVID-19. The CDR3 sequence is CASRWDRTAGYTF. As DNA, the CDR3 is TGTGCCAGCAGATGGGACAGGACGGCAGGCTACACCTTC.